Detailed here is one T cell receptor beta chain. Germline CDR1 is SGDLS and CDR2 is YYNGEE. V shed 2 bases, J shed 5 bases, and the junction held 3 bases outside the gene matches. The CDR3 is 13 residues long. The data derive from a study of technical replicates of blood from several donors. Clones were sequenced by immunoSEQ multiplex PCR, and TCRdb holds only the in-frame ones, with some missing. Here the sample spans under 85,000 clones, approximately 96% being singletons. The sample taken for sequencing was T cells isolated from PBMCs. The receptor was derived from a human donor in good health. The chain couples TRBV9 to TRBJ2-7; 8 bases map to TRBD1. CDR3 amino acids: CASSVDRVNEQYF. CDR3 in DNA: TGTGCCAGCAGCGTGGACAGGGTCAACGAGCAGTACTTC.